The 28 T cell receptor beta chains listed next were all sequenced from one sample in a study of CD8 T cells in Susac syndrome. With random hexamers, reverse transcription was performed on about 0.45 to 1 ug of RNA. TCRdb analysed the immunoSEQ multiplex PCR reads with MiXCR anew, one entry per CDR3 protein. The data contain about 440,000 distinct CDR3 sequences, approximately 89% of them singletons. The sample was CD8+ T cells from PBMCs. These receptor sequences come from a human donor with multiple sclerosis.

The chain has TRBV20-1 and TRBJ2-7; 7 bases match TRBD1. CDR1 is DFQATT, CDR2 SNEGSKA, per germline (reference sequence). The CDR3 totals 14 residues. V shed 2 bases and J 2 bases; nucleotides not matched to a gene: 6. CDR3 nucleotides: TGCAGTGCTAGAAATGGGACAGCAACCTACGAGCAGTACTTC. This sequence encodes CSARNGTATYEQYF.

The chain has TRBV7-6 and TRBJ2-5, with D perhaps given as TRBD1 or TRBD2 (6 bases each). Trimming left V 3 bases short and J 5 bases short, with 22 bases between. This CDR3 is 17 amino acids long. Germline V gene data show CDR1 as SGHVS and CDR2 as FNYEAQ. CDR3 bases: TGTGCCAGCAGCTTGGGATCGGGACTGGGGGCCAGGGAGACCCAGTACTTC. Translation gives CASSLGSGLGARETQYF.

The chain links TRBV19 to TRBJ2-3; 8 nucleotides match TRBD1. Trimming cost V 3 bases and J 3 bases; bases outside gene matches: 8. CDR1 is LNHDA, CDR2 SQIVND, per germline (reference sequence). The CDR3 consists of 16 residues. The CDR3 loop reads CASSITLHRGTDTQYF. As DNA, the CDR3 is TGTGCCAGTAGTATTACTCTTCACAGGGGGACAGATACGCAGTATTTT.

V and J are TRBV13 and TRBJ2-5; 8 bases agree with TRBD1. Germline values: CDR1 PRHDT, CDR2 FYEKMQ (reference sequence). V dropped 5 bases and J dropped 5; count of bases not matched to a gene: 10. CDR3 length: 15 amino acids. The CDR3 loop reads CASSTGTGPRETQYF. As DNA, the CDR3 is TGTGCCAGCAGCACCGGGACAGGCCCTAGGGAGACCCAGTACTTC.

The chain couples TRBV30 to TRBJ1-2; D not certain. V lost 1 base, J lost 4 bases, and 16 bases lay in between. Looked up from germline, CDR1 is GTSNPN and CDR2 is SVGIG (reference sequence). The CDR3 totals 15 residues. CDR3 loop: CAWSGGSGSGYGYTF. The CDR3 bases are TGTGCCTGGAGTGGGGGATCGGGAAGCGGCTATGGCTACACCTTC.

The V call is TRBV13, the J call TRBJ2-5; tentatively, D is TRBD2 (5 bases). In germline, CDR1 is PRHDT, CDR2 FYEKMQ (reference sequence). Trimming left V 3 bases short and J 1 base short, with 12 bases between. The CDR3 contains 15 residues. CDR3 sequence: CASSLGVDSQETQYF. DNA of the CDR3: TGTGCCAGCAGCTTGGGAGTGGATTCCCAAGAGACCCAGTACTTC.

The chain joins TRBV6-2 or TRBV6-3 to TRBJ2-7; possibly TRBD1 for D (6 bases). The germline CDR1 and CDR2 sequences are MNHEY and SVGEGT. The CDR3 extends over 13 amino acids. Trimming pared 4 bases from V and 5 bases from J, leaving 12 bases between. CDR3 bases: TGTGCCAGCAGTTGGCAGGGGTTCAACGAGCAGTACTTC. Protein sequence: CASSWQGFNEQYF.

CDR3 DNA: TGTGCCAGCAGCCGCTACCGGGACCCGGTGGGTGAGCAGTACTTC. It yields the protein CASSRYRDPVGEQYF. The V gene is TRBV3-1, the J gene TRBJ2-7; D could derive from TRBD1 or TRBD2 (5 bases each). The CDR3 loop spans 15 amino acids. CDR1 and CDR2 from the germline V gene are LGHDT and YNNKEL (reference sequence). V shed 4 bases and J shed 7 bases, with 20 bases lying between them.

The chain has TRBV19 and TRBJ2-1; no firm D call. The CDR3 contains 13 residues. Germline-derived CDR1 and CDR2 are LNHDA and SQIVND (reference sequence). V was clipped by 8 bases and J by 8 bases, with 16 bases between them. The CDR3 DNA reads TGTGCCAGTGGGATACTGCTAGGTGATGAGCAGTTCTTC. Amino acids: CASGILLGDEQFF.

The chain uses TRBV6-1 and TRBJ2-2, with a tentative D call TRBD1 (6 bases). Germline CDR1 is MNHNS and CDR2 is SASEGT. Trimming took 7 bases from V and 1 from J, leaving 16 bases between them. The CDR3 has 16 amino acids. The CDR3 spells CASTPLLTGNTGELFF. The CDR3 coding sequence is TGTGCCAGCACCCCCCTCCTGACAGGGAACACCGGGGAGCTGTTTTTT.

V is TRBV20-1 and J is TRBJ2-5, with D tentatively TRBD2 (5 bases). The length of the CDR3 is 14 residues. CDR1 is DFQATT, CDR2 SNEGSKA, per germline (reference sequence). V shed 3 bases and J shed 3 bases, with 14 bases lying between them. The CDR3 bases are TGCAGTGCTAGCCCGGTTGAGGGAGAAGAGACCCAGTACTTC. Protein sequence: CSASPVEGEETQYF.

The J gene is TRBJ2-7, the V gene TRBV6-1; D perhaps matches TRBD2 (7 bases). V dropped 4 bases and J dropped 3 bases, with 13 bases sitting between them. CDR1 is MNHNS, CDR2 SASEGT, per germline. The length of the CDR3 is 14 residues. Here the CDR3 DNA reads TGTGCCAGCAGTGGCGGGGGCCCGGACTACGAGCAGTACTTC. Protein product: CASSGGGPDYEQYF.

This clonotype was detected once. The chain couples TRBV7-2 to TRBJ2-5; D not certain. CDR1 is SGHTA, CDR2 FQGNSA, per germline. V was trimmed by 5 bases and J by 2 bases, leaving 12 bases between them. The CDR3 is 14 amino acids. CDR3 in amino acids: CASSLPGSQETQYF. CDR3 sequence (DNA): TGTGCCAGCAGCCTACCCGGAAGTCAAGAGACCCAGTACTTC.

V is TRBV30 and J is TRBJ2-3; TRBD2 aligns across 12 bases. Germline V CDR1 and CDR2: GTSNPN, SVGIG (reference sequence). V trimming: 2 bases; J trimming: 8 bases; junction bases outside the gene matches: 8. This CDR3 has 15 residues. CDR3 sequence: CAWSRTSGGPSTQYF. The DNA of the CDR3 is TGTGCCTGGAGTAGAACTAGCGGGGGGCCTAGTACGCAGTATTTT.

This clonotype appeared a few times. The chain's CDR3 is CASSRLSSGANVLTF. The CDR3 nucleotides read TGTGCCAGCAGTCGCTTGAGCTCTGGGGCCAACGTCCTGACTTTC. The V call is TRBV27, the J call TRBJ2-6, with D unresolved. Germline V CDR1 and CDR2: MNHEY, SMNVEV (reference sequence). The CDR3 sequence is 15 residues long. Trimming pared 5 bases from V and 0 bases from J, leaving 8 bases between.

The chain is built from TRBV2 and TRBJ2-1, with 8 bases identical to TRBD1. Losses at the gene ends were 9 bases for V and 4 bases for J; bases not matched to a gene: 26. The CDR3 is 20 residues long. Germline-derived CDR1 and CDR2 are SNHLY and FYNNEI. The CDR3 reads CARTGSGAFRDRQSYNEQFF. As DNA, the CDR3 is TGTGCCAGGACAGGATCCGGCGCATTCCGGGACAGGCAATCGTACAATGAGCAGTTCTTC.

This clonotype was observed a single time. The chain is built from TRBV6-5 and TRBJ1-2; 8 bases line up with TRBD1. Germline CDR1 reads MNHEY; CDR2 reads SVGAGI. CDR3 size: 13 residues. The J segment lost 8 bases and the V segment lost 5 bases, leaving 7 bases of the junction unmatched. CDR3 in amino acids: CASSPGGLGGYTF. CDR3 coding DNA: TGTGCCAGCAGTCCAGGGGGCTTAGGCGGCTACACCTTC.

V usage is TRBV7-9 and J usage is TRBJ2-5; possibly TRBD1 for D (5 bases). Trimming left V 1 base short and J 1 base short, with 13 bases between. This CDR3 region has 16 residues. Germline V gene lookup returns CDR1 SEHNR and CDR2 FQNEAQ (reference sequence). The CDR3 coding sequence is TGTGCCAGCAGCTTAGTAAGAGACAGCCTCCAAGAGACCCAGTACTTC. This sequence encodes CASSLVRDSLQETQYF.

The chain combines TRBV27 with TRBJ1-1, with 8 bases that match TRBD1. Germline V gene sequence: CDR1 MNHEY, CDR2 SMNVEV (reference sequence). This CDR3 spans 15 amino acids. V was pared by 5 bases and J by 3 bases, with 8 bases of the junction left unmatched. The CDR3 loop is CASSRPGQEYTEAFF. The DNA for the CDR3 is TGTGCCAGCAGTAGGCCGGGACAGGAGTACACTGAAGCTTTCTTT.

The V and J genes are TRBV4-1 and TRBJ2-1; TRBD2 agrees at 8 bases. Germline V gene lookup returns CDR1 MGHRA and CDR2 YSYEKL. The CDR3 spans 15 residues. Trimming took 0 bases from V and 6 from J; bases not matched to a gene: 4. CDR3 amino acids: CASSQDPGGGNEQFF. The CDR3 nucleotides are TGCGCCAGCAGCCAAGACCCCGGGGGGGGCAATGAGCAGTTCTTC.

The CDR3 protein is CASSSWDRAREQYF. In DNA, the CDR3 is TGTGCCAGCAGCTCCTGGGACAGGGCGCGTGAGCAGTACTTC. The chain has TRBV7-9 and TRBJ2-7, with 9 positions matching TRBD1. V gave up 4 bases and J gave up 7 bases; unmatched junction bases: 8. Germline loops: CDR1 SEHNR, CDR2 FQNEAQ (reference sequence). The CDR3 runs 14 residues. The whole variable domain, remainder taken from reference TRBV7-9 and TRBJ2-7, is DTGVSQNPRHKITKRGQNVTFRCDPISEHNRLYWYRQTLGQGPEFLTYFQNEAQLEKSRLLSDRFSAERPKGSFSTLEIQRTEQGDSAMYLCASSSWDRAREQYFGPGTRLTVT.

The V call is TRBV6-5, the J call TRBJ2-6; D perhaps matches TRBD1 (5 bases). The V and J ends lost 1 base and 2 bases respectively, with 18 bases between them. This CDR3 comprises 19 residues. CDR1 MNHEY and CDR2 SVGAGI come from the germline V gene. The CDR3 reads CASSYFFLKGPTGANVLTF. The CDR3 DNA is TGTGCCAGCAGTTACTTTTTCCTCAAGGGGCCGACTGGGGCCAACGTCCTGACTTTC.

This sequence joins TRBV28 and TRBJ2-7; TRBD1 is a possible D gene (5 bases). CDR3 length: 15 residues. CDR1 MDHEN and CDR2 SYDVKM come from the germline V gene. With 5 bases removed from V and 1 base from J, the gap between germline ends came to 15 bases. This CDR3 reads CASSPGQVLSYEQYF. Here the CDR3 DNA reads TGTGCCAGCAGTCCCGGACAAGTCCTATCCTACGAGCAGTACTTC.

The chain is built from TRBV7-9 and TRBJ2-1, with D perhaps TRBD1 (5 bases). The CDR3 sequence is 13 residues long. V dropped 5 bases and J dropped 5 bases, with 10 bases sitting between them. CDR1 is SEHNR and CDR2 is FQNEAQ in the germline V gene (reference sequence). The CDR3 region has the DNA TGTGCCAGCAGCCCCCGACAGCACAATGAGCAGTTCTTC. As protein: CASSPRQHNEQFF.

This clonotype was found once. V is TRBV6-6 and J is TRBJ2-3; TRBD2 agrees at 10 bases. CDR1 is MNHNY and CDR2 is SVGAGI in the germline V gene (reference sequence). This CDR3 has 15 amino acids. Losses at the gene ends were 0 bases for V and 10 bases for J; bases not matched to a gene: 7. CDR3 protein: CASSYSKREGPAQYF. In DNA, the CDR3 is TGTGCCAGCAGTTACTCGAAGCGGGAGGGCCCGGCGCAGTATTTT.

The V call is TRBV6-5, the J call TRBJ2-2; TRBD1 matches 9 bases. This CDR3 comprises 20 residues. V was pared by 4 bases and J by 2 bases, with 17 bases of the junction left unmatched. Germline CDR1 reads MNHEY; CDR2 reads SVGAGI. The CDR3 here is CASSSMTGGQGRFNTGELFF. The CDR3 nucleotides read TGTGCCAGCAGTTCTATGACGGGGGGACAGGGTCGATTTAACACCGGGGAGCTGTTTTTT.

V is TRBV4-2 and J is TRBJ2-2, with 7 bases that match TRBD2. Germline loops: CDR1 LGHNA, CDR2 YNFKEQ. Trimming removed 0 bases from V and 1 base from J; junction bases left unmatched: 5. The CDR3 extends over 17 amino acids. The CDR3 loop reads CASSQEAASGNTGELFF. The CDR3 region has the DNA TGTGCCAGCAGCCAAGAAGCGGCTAGCGGGAACACCGGGGAGCTGTTTTTT.

To note about this clonotype: At one boundary the junction diverges from the germline segment, which might be a read error. The V gene is TRBV6-1, the J gene TRBJ1-5; D unresolved. Germline values: CDR1 MNHNS, CDR2 SASEGT. CDR3 length: 16 residues. DNA of the CDR3: TGTGCCAGCACTGAAACAATAAAATTTAGCAATCAGCCCCAGCATTTT. This translates into CASTETIKFSNQPQHF.